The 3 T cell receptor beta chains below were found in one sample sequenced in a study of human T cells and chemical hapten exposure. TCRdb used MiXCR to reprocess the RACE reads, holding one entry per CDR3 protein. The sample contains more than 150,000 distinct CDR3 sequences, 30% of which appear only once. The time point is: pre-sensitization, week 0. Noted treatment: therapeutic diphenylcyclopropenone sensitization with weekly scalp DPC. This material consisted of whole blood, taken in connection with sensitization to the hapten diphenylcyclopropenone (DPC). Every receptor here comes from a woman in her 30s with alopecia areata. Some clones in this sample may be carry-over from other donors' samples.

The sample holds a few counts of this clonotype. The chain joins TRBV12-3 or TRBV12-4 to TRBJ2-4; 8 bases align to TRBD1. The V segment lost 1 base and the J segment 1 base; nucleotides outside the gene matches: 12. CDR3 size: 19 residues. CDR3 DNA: TGTGCCAGCAGTTTAGGCTTTCGGACAGGGACCATTGCCAAAAACATTCAGTACTTC. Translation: CASSLGFRTGTIAKNIQYF.

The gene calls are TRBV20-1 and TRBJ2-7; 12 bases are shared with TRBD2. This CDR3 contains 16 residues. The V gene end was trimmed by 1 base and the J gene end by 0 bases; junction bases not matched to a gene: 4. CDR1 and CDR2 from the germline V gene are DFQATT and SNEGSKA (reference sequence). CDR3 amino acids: CSARATSGGNSYEQYF. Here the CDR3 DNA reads TGCAGTGCTAGAGCGACTAGCGGGGGAAACTCCTACGAGCAGTACTTC.

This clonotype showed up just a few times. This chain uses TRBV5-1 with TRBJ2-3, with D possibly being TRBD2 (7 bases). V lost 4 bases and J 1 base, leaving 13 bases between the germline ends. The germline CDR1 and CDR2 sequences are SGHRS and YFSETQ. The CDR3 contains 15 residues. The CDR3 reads CASSPGGYRTDTQYF. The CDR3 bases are TGCGCCAGCAGCCCGGGGGGCTACCGCACAGATACGCAGTATTTT.